These 23 T cell receptor beta chains originate from one sample sequenced in a study of early T cells in non-severe SARS-CoV-2 infection (dated by TCRdb to the early 2020s). The library was produced with 5' RACE. The data were produced on a NextSeq 500. TCRdb itself trimmed the public reads at Q25 with fastp, ran MiXCR and retained productive beta chains. One record per CDR3 amino acid sequence lists the most common genes and DNA. In all, the sample holds about 67,000 distinct CDR3 sequences, and 11% of those were seen once. Together, the top ten hold 3% to 4% of the sample. The sequencing sample was made of whole blood. These receptors were obtained from an adult who was a healthcare worker with PCR-confirmed SARS-CoV-2 infection or an uninfected control (not recorded which).

The sample holds a few counts of this clonotype. The rearrangement joins TRBV12-3 or TRBV12-4 to TRBJ1-2; no clear D. The CDR3 loop spans 15 amino acids. V dropped 8 bases and J dropped 3 bases, with 19 bases sitting between them. CDR3 sequence: CASASTQDIYYGYTF. The CDR3 DNA reads as TGTGCCAGCGCCTCGACCCAGGATATTTACTATGGCTACACCTTC.

This clonotype was counted only a few times. This sequence joins TRBV6-6 and TRBJ2-3, with 10 bases matching TRBD2. Germline CDR1 MNHNY, CDR2 SVGAGI (reference sequence). CDR3 length: 19 amino acids. Trimming cost V 0 bases and J 2 bases; bases outside gene matches: 11. CDR3 coding DNA: TGTGCCAGCAGTTACTCCCTCCTCTCTAGCGGGGGTTCCACAGATACGCAGTATTTT. Its translation is CASSYSLLSSGGSTDTQYF.

The V call is TRBV3-1, the J call TRBJ2-4; D ambiguous. Germline-derived CDR1 and CDR2 are LGHDT and YNNKEL (reference sequence). Trimming stripped 7 bases from V and 0 bases from J, with 16 bases between. The CDR3 runs 16 residues. This CDR3 is CASTTSGFGAKNIQYF. CDR3 sequence (DNA): TGTGCCAGCACCACCAGTGGGTTTGGAGCCAAAAACATTCAGTACTTC.

Only a few counts were recorded for this clonotype. The chain is built from TRBV30 and TRBJ2-3; D uncertain. V lost 2 bases, J lost 4 bases, and 7 bases lay in between. Looked up from germline, CDR1 is GTSNPN and CDR2 is SVGIG (reference sequence). CDR3 length: 12 amino acids. The CDR3 DNA is TGTGCCTGGAGTACTGGGTCAGATACGCAGTATTTT. This encodes CAWSTGSDTQYF.

The rearrangement links TRBV12-3 or TRBV12-4 to TRBJ2-7; maybe TRBD2 (5 bases). This CDR3 is 14 amino acids long. V gave up 8 bases and J gave up 0 bases, with 14 bases separating them. CDR3 sequence (DNA): TGTGCCAGCTCGGGGTACCGAAGCTCCTACGAGCAGTACTTC. Its translation is CASSGYRSSYEQYF.

The chain uses TRBV28 and TRBJ2-6, with D maybe TRBD1 (5 bases). The CDR3 consists of 17 residues. V was pared by 4 bases and J by 1 base, with 14 bases between. CDR1 and CDR2 (germline): MDHEN, SYDVKM. In nucleotides, the CDR3 is TGTGCCAGCAGTTCGGCAGGGTCTGGGTCTGGGGCCAACGTCCTGACTTTC. It translates to CASSSAGSGSGANVLTF. The whole variable domain, filled in from reference TRBV28 and TRBJ2-6, reads DVKVTQSSRYLVKRTGEKVFLECVQDMDHENMFWYRQDPGLGLRLIYFSYDVKMKEKGDIPEGYSVSREKKERFSLILESASTNQTSMYLCASSSAGSGSGANVLTFGAGSRLTVL.

This clonotype was observed many times. The J gene is TRBJ2-7, the V gene TRBV12-3 or TRBV12-4; D remains ambiguous. Trimming took off 2 bases at V and 2 bases at J, with 16 bases between the two ends. The CDR3 runs 16 residues. The CDR3 loop reads CASSLSLAAGTYEQYF. As DNA, the CDR3 is TGTGCCAGCAGTTTAAGTCTCGCTGCAGGAACCTACGAGCAGTACTTC.

The gene calls are TRBV2 and TRBJ1-1; D might be TRBD1 (6 bases). The CDR3 is 15 amino acids. Germline values: CDR1 SNHLY, CDR2 FYNNEI. V was shortened by 3 bases and J by 0 bases, with 11 bases between the two germline ends. The CDR3 here is CASSDWRTVNTEAFF. CDR3 in DNA: TGTGCCAGCAGTGATTGGAGGACAGTGAACACTGAAGCTTTCTTT.

This clonotype has a handful of counts. The gene calls are TRBV11-1 and TRBJ2-1; 11 bases map to TRBD2. The CDR3 sequence is 15 residues long. With 2 bases clipped from V and 8 bases from J, the junction kept 5 bases outside the gene matches. CDR1 and CDR2 (germline): SGHAT, FQDESV (reference sequence). The CDR3 nucleotides are TGTGCCAGCAGCTTACTGACTAGCGGGGTGGATGAGCAGTTCTTC. This translates into CASSLLTSGVDEQFF.

The table lists this clonotype with a few counts. The genes are TRBV29-1 and TRBJ2-7; unclear D gene. V lost 7 bases and J 3 bases, leaving 13 bases between the germline ends. The V gene's germline CDR1 is SQVTM and CDR2 ANQGSEA. This CDR3 spans 12 amino acids. This CDR3 is CSARNMGYEQYF. The CDR3, as DNA: TGCAGCGCCCGAAATATGGGCTACGAGCAGTACTTC.

The J gene is TRBJ2-3, the V gene TRBV6-6; perhaps D is TRBD1 or TRBD2 (5 bases each). Germline values: CDR1 MNHNY, CDR2 SVGAGI (reference sequence). The CDR3 spans 16 residues. Between the trimmed V and J ends, which lost 5 bases and 0 bases, there was a span of 15 bases. CDR3 protein: CASSPRWGISTDTQYF. The DNA for the CDR3 is TGTGCCAGCAGTCCAAGGTGGGGGATTAGCACAGATACGCAGTATTTT.

This clonotype was seen a handful of times. The gene calls are TRBV5-4 and TRBJ2-7; either TRBD1 or TRBD2 may fit D (5 bases each). The CDR3 length is 13 residues. Trimming stripped 4 bases from V and 5 bases from J, with 13 bases between. Per germline, CDR1 SGHNT and CDR2 YYREEE (reference sequence). The DNA for the CDR3 is TGTGCCAGCAGCGAATGGGGGTACCACGAGCAGTACTTC. Its translation: CASSEWGYHEQYF. The entire variable domain, with the rest obtained from reference TRBV5-4 and TRBJ2-7, is as follows: ETGVTQSPTHLIKTRGQQVTLRCSSQSGHNTVSWYQQALGQGPQFIFQYYREEENGRGNFPPRFSGLQFPNYSSELNVNALELDDSALYLCASSEWGYHEQYFGPGTRLTVT.

The chain uses TRBV24-1 and TRBJ2-7; D gene unclear. Trimming removed 3 bases at V and 6 bases at J, with 8 bases between. CDR1 is KGHDR and CDR2 is SFDVKD in the germline V gene. This CDR3 has 12 amino acids. The CDR3 coding sequence is TGTGCCACCAGTGATGGAACGCGCGAGCAGTACTTC. It translates to CATSDGTREQYF.

This clonotype turned up a few times. The chain links TRBV20-1 to TRBJ2-5; 16 bases are shared with TRBD2. CDR3 length: 18 residues. CDR1 and CDR2 (germline): DFQATT, SNEGSKA (reference sequence). The J segment lost 4 bases and the V segment lost 0 bases, leaving 8 bases of the junction unmatched. CDR3 in amino acids: CSARDPGLAGGPRETQYF. CDR3 nucleotide sequence: TGCAGTGCTAGAGATCCGGGACTAGCGGGGGGGCCGAGAGAGACCCAGTACTTC.

This clonotype appeared a few times. The chain employs TRBV6-5 and TRBJ2-7; 7 nucleotides align to TRBD1. J was trimmed by 2 bases and V by 5 bases; bases with no gene match: 6. Germline V gives CDR1 MNHEY, CDR2 SVGAGI. The CDR3 consists of 14 residues. CDR3 region: CASSPGQVTYEQYF. CDR3 coding DNA: TGTGCCAGCAGTCCCGGACAGGTAACCTACGAGCAGTACTTC.

Only a few counts were recorded for this clonotype. The gene calls are TRBV2 and TRBJ2-7; TRBD2 might be the D (6 bases). CDR3 size: 17 residues. Trimming left V 3 bases short and J 3 bases short, with 21 bases between. Germline V gene lookup returns CDR1 SNHLY and CDR2 FYNNEI. As DNA, the CDR3 is TGTGCCAGCAGTGAGGGACTTAAACGAGGATGGGGCTACGAGCAGTACTTC. Encoded protein: CASSEGLKRGWGYEQYF.

This clonotype showed up just a few times. This chain joins TRBV2 and TRBJ2-1; maybe TRBD2 (6 bases). CDR1 is SNHLY and CDR2 is FYNNEI in the germline V gene. V dropped 1 base and J dropped 3 bases, with 10 bases sitting between them. The CDR3 consists of 15 residues. DNA for the CDR3: TGTGCCAGCAGTGAAGGGACTACTAACTACAATGAGCAGTTCTTC. Its protein product is CASSEGTTNYNEQFF.

This clonotype appeared many times. The chain carries TRBV15 and TRBJ2-2; D possibly corresponds to TRBD1 (5 bases). Germline V CDR1 and CDR2: LNHNV, YYDKDF (reference sequence). The CDR3 contains 15 residues. The V and J ends lost 3 bases and 4 bases respectively, with 12 bases between them. The CDR3, as DNA: TGTGCCACCAGCAGGAGTCAGGGCCTCACCGGGGAGCTGTTTTTT. Amino acids: CATSRSQGLTGELFF.

The table lists this clonotype with many counts. The CDR3 DNA reads as TGTGCCAGCAGCTTAGATCGTAGGACTAGCGGCACCAATGCAGATACGCAGTATTTT. Its protein is CASSLDRRTSGTNADTQYF. The chain has TRBV11-2 and TRBJ2-3; 10 bases agree with TRBD2. Germline values: CDR1 SGHAT, CDR2 FQNNGV. V dropped 0 bases and J dropped 4; count of bases not matched to a gene: 13. The CDR3 length is 19 residues.

The chain couples TRBV7-9 to TRBJ2-7, with 7 bases matching TRBD1. With V trimmed by 0 bases and J by 2 bases, 4 bases remained unmatched. Germline loops: CDR1 SEHNR, CDR2 FQNEAQ (reference sequence). The CDR3 is 15 residues long. The CDR3 sequence: CASSLARQGPYEQYF. CDR3 nucleotides: TGTGCCAGCAGCTTAGCGAGACAGGGTCCCTACGAGCAGTACTTC.

This clonotype occurred many times. The chain recombines TRBV7-6 with TRBJ1-6; 8 nucleotides match TRBD1. CDR1 is SGHVS and CDR2 is FNYEAQ in the germline V gene. This CDR3 contains 14 residues. Trimming took 4 bases from V and 11 from J; bases not matched to a gene: 7. The CDR3 DNA follows: TGTGCCAGCAGCTCGGACAGGGTTTTGGCACCCCTCCACTTT. It encodes CASSSDRVLAPLHF.

Many counts were recorded for this clonotype. This rearrangement joins TRBV27 to TRBJ2-7; TRBD1 matches 11 bases. The V gene's germline CDR1 is MNHEY and CDR2 SMNVEV (reference sequence). V was pared by 3 bases and J by 9 bases, with 10 bases of the junction left unmatched. The length of the CDR3 is 15 residues. Here the CDR3 DNA reads TGTGCCAGCAGTTTCTTGGACAGGGGGCAACAGGGGCAGTACTTC. This translates into CASSFLDRGQQGQYF.

The rearrangement links TRBV5-6 to TRBJ2-2; 10 positions match TRBD2. With 3 bases clipped from V and 3 bases from J, the junction kept 5 bases outside the gene matches. Germline V gene data show CDR1 as SGHDT and CDR2 as YYEEEE. CDR3 size: 16 residues. CDR3 region: CASSWEGLAHTGELFF. CDR3 DNA: TGTGCCAGCAGCTGGGAGGGACTAGCGCACACCGGGGAGCTGTTTTTT.